This record looks at one T cell receptor beta chain sequence and its context. Its antigen is undetermined. TCRdb reprocessed the reads via MiXCR and lists one record per CDR3 protein. The table includes fewer than 130,000 distinct CDR3 sequences, 42% detected once. This sample is part of a study of T cell repertoires in cytomegalovirus infection. Overall study context: Recently identified HLA-C-restricted CMV epitopes were used, and well-studied HLA-B-restricted CMV epitopes were used as well. Public signatures in TCR beta pointed to CMV infection and matching HLA type. Study results and caveats: Cumulative frequency of public TCR beta families picked out carriers of CMV plus the relevant HLA. CMV-specific TCR beta clonotypes restricted by HLA-C dominated the ex vivo response.

The V end lost 7 bases, the J end lost 5 bases, and 17 bases lay between the germline ends. In germline, CDR1 is MNHNS, CDR2 SASEGT. The CDR3 contains 14 residues. The TCR was taken from a human donor in good health (CMV status not recorded). Some clones in this sample may be carry-over from other donors' samples. This material consisted of CD8+ T cells from cultured PBMCs, taken from culture after CMV antigen stimulation. V usage is TRBV6-1 and J usage is TRBJ2-5; no clear D gene. CDR3 nucleotides: TGTGCCAGCAATGGAATTGGGGATCTGGAGACCCAGTACTTC. Translated, it gives CASNGIGDLETQYF.